This T cell receptor beta chain was sequenced during a study of shared clonotypes between healthy human individuals. As defined, naive CD8 cells were CD45RO-negative and positively selected for CCR7, with terminally differentiated effector memory CD45RA+ cells excluded. TCRdb keeps only in-frame clones here, not all; method: immunoSEQ multiplex PCR. The sample contains about 2.1 million clones, 93% of which appear only once. This CDR3 contains 16 residues. Germline V lookup: CDR1 KGHSH, CDR2 LQKENI. V was clipped by 5 bases and J by 2 bases, with 16 bases between them. This chain links TRBV18 with TRBJ1-5; no clear D gene. The sequencing sample was made of naive CD8+ T cells from PBMCs. This sequence was found in a man aged 18 to 30 in good health. Some clones in this sample may be carry-over from other donors' samples. The CDR3 spells CASSTSHSSGNQPQHF. As DNA, the CDR3 is TGTGCCAGCTCAACTTCCCACAGTTCGGGCAATCAGCCCCAGCATTTT.